Listed here are 10 T cell receptor beta chains from one sample, sequenced in a study of glioma-infiltrating T cells after dendritic cell vaccination. Some clones are missing from TCRdb's copy, which holds only in-frame ones; the method was immunoSEQ multiplex PCR. This table has around 92,000 clones, approximately 80% appearing once. The time point here: after dendritic cell vaccination, including at tumor progression/relapse. The sequencing here drew on blood, taken after dendritic cell vaccination. The receptors originated from a human donor with glioblastoma.

The rearrangement joins TRBV30 to TRBJ2-1; no definite D call. Germline values: CDR1 GTSNPN, CDR2 SVGIG (reference sequence). The CDR3 totals 11 residues. V lost 2 bases, J lost 10 bases, and 9 bases lay in between. This chain's CDR3 is CAWSSVVEQFF. CDR3 coding DNA: TGTGCCTGGAGTTCGGTCGTAGAGCAGTTCTTC.

This rearrangement joins TRBV5-1 to TRBJ2-7; D possibly corresponds to TRBD2 (5 bases). The germline CDR1 and CDR2 sequences are SGHRS and YFSETQ. The CDR3 is made up of 15 amino acids. Trimming stripped 0 bases from V and 7 bases from J, with 17 bases between. As DNA, the CDR3 is TGCGCCAGCAGCTTGGCTTTAGGGCCATCGGGGGAGCAGTACTTC. Protein sequence: CASSLALGPSGEQYF.

This chain joins TRBV30 and TRBJ2-3; 9 positions match TRBD2. CDR3 length: 15 residues. Germline CDR1 is GTSNPN and CDR2 is SVGIG (reference sequence). V lost 0 bases and J lost 8; bases outside the gene matches: 9. The CDR3 protein is CAWSVRGAGGRTQYF. CDR3 nucleotides: TGTGCCTGGAGTGTCCGCGGGGCGGGGGGGCGTACGCAGTATTTT.

J is TRBJ1-1 and V is TRBV7-9; 11 positions match TRBD1. The V gene end was trimmed by 8 bases and the J gene end by 7 bases; junction bases not matched to a gene: 12. Germline-derived CDR1 and CDR2 are SEHNR and FQNEAQ (reference sequence). The CDR3 covers 15 residues. The CDR3 DNA is TGTGCCAGCGCTAGGACAGGGGGCAGTTGGGGTGAAGCTTTCTTT. As protein: CASARTGGSWGEAFF.

This chain connects TRBV11-2 to TRBJ2-1; TRBD2 aligns across 8 bases. Germline assignment: CDR1 SGHAT and CDR2 FQNNGV. The CDR3 contains 14 residues. Trimming removed 4 bases from V and 12 bases from J; junction bases left unmatched: 11. The CDR3 DNA reads TGTGCCAGCAGCTACGACTTGGGGACTAGGAGGCAGTTCTTC. It codes for CASSYDLGTRRQFF.

This clone has more than one count but fewer than ten. The chain combines TRBV7-9 with TRBJ1-5; maybe TRBD1 (6 bases). The CDR3 is made up of 13 amino acids. V was clipped by 4 bases and J by 6 bases, with 10 bases between them. CDR1 and CDR2 from the germline V gene are SEHNR and FQNEAQ (reference sequence). The CDR3 DNA sequence: TGTGCCAGCAGCTCTGGGACATTTCAGCCCCAGCATTTT. It encodes CASSSGTFQPQHF.

The chain links TRBV6-5 to TRBJ1-1; the match to TRBD1 covers 8 bases. J was trimmed by 3 bases and V by 7 bases; bases with no gene match: 10. Germline assignment: CDR1 MNHEY and CDR2 SVGAGI. The CDR3 has 15 residues. The CDR3 nucleotides read TGTGCCAGCACTTCGACAGGGGTCCGGCACACTGAAGCTTTCTTT. Protein: CASTSTGVRHTEAFF.

The CDR3 DNA reads TGTGCCTGGAGTGTACGGAGCGGGAGGGCCGGGGCCAAAAACATTCAGTACTTC. Residues: CAWSVRSGRAGAKNIQYF. The chain is built from TRBV30 and TRBJ2-4; 10 nucleotides agree with TRBD2. Trimming took 0 bases from V and 1 from J; bases not matched to a gene: 9. The CDR3 contains 18 residues. In germline, CDR1 is GTSNPN, CDR2 SVGIG (reference sequence).

This clone was seen once. This chain links TRBV19 with TRBJ2-3; a possible D gene is TRBD2 (6 bases). This CDR3 region has 16 residues. Deletions cut 1 base from V and 0 bases from J, with 11 bases between. From germline, CDR1 is LNHDA and CDR2 SQIVND (reference sequence). The chain's CDR3 is CASSIVGGVSTDTQYF. The DNA of the CDR3 is TGTGCCAGTAGTATAGTAGGCGGGGTAAGCACAGATACGCAGTATTTT.

The chain carries TRBV4-1 and TRBJ2-1; a possible D gene is TRBD2 (6 bases). Germline CDR1 reads MGHRA; CDR2 reads YSYEKL. Trimming removed 1 base from V and 3 bases from J, with 10 bases in between. There are 15 residues in the CDR3. In nucleotides, the CDR3 is TGCGCCAGCAGCCAAGCGGGAGTGGGCTACAATGAGCAGTTCTTC. It is translated as CASSQAGVGYNEQFF.